These 11 T cell receptor beta chains were sequenced from one sample in a study of OX40 agonist ivuxolimab in advanced cancers. The library was obtained by the immunoSEQ multiplex PCR assay. Here the immuneACCESS table is served through TCRdb, limited to in-frame sequences with V and J called. Missing clones are a known gap in these copies; in checked studies unresolved V genes cover under half, and the rest lacks a known reason. The sample profile shows more than 50,000 clones; 85% of them were found once. The top ten hold 3% to 4% of the sample. The source material was CD4+ or CD8+ T cells sorted from blood, sampled in a trial of the OX40 agonist ivuxolimab. The receptors come from an adult with an advanced solid tumor such as melanoma, head and neck, liver or kidney cancer.

The J gene is TRBJ2-1, the V gene TRBV7-3; unclear D gene. CDR1 SGHTA and CDR2 FQGTGA come from the germline V gene. The V end lost 4 bases, the J end lost 1 base, and 5 bases lay between the germline ends. The length of the CDR3 is 13 residues. The CDR3 here is CASSSDSYNEQFF. DNA of the CDR3: TGTGCCAGCAGCTCGGATTCCTACAATGAGCAGTTCTTC.

This chain connects TRBV6-1 to TRBJ2-1, with D unresolved. Germline CDR1 reads MNHNS; CDR2 reads SASEGT. The CDR3 is 14 residues long. The V and J ends lost 0 bases and 8 bases respectively, with 11 bases between them. CDR3 amino acids: CASSEARVADEQFF. In DNA, the CDR3 is TGTGCCAGCAGTGAAGCCCGAGTTGCCGATGAGCAGTTCTTC.

This sequence joins TRBV7-3 and TRBJ2-3; 7 bases match TRBD1. V shed 5 bases and J 9 bases; nucleotides not matched to a gene: 11. The germline gives CDR1 SGHTA, CDR2 FQGTGA. The CDR3 sequence is 14 residues long. Here the CDR3 reads CASSPGEGAPTQYF. The CDR3 nucleotides read TGTGCCAGCAGCCCAGGAGAGGGGGCCCCAACGCAGTATTTT.

V is TRBV19 and J is TRBJ1-5; D is undetermined. The CDR3 runs to 13 residues. CDR1 is LNHDA and CDR2 is SQIVND in the germline V gene (reference sequence). The V end lost 8 bases, the J end lost 3 bases, and 11 bases lay between the germline ends. DNA of the CDR3: TGTGCCAGTGGGGTAGCACTCAATCAGCCCCAGCATTTT. Its translation: CASGVALNQPQHF.

V is TRBV7-9 and J is TRBJ1-2; a weak D match, TRBD1 (5 bases). Germline CDR1 reads SEHNR; CDR2 reads FQNEAQ (reference sequence). V was trimmed by 5 bases and J by 0 bases, leaving 16 bases between them. This CDR3 comprises 16 residues. CDR3 sequence: CASSTLAGITNYGYTF. CDR3 coding DNA: TGTGCCAGCAGCACCCTTGCAGGGATTACTAACTATGGCTACACCTTC.

This chain links TRBV15 with TRBJ1-3; D not certain. Germline lookup yields CDR1 LNHNV and CDR2 YYDKDF (reference sequence). The CDR3 consists of 16 residues. The V and J ends lost 5 bases and 0 bases respectively, with 14 bases between them. The CDR3 loop is CATSENPEISGNTIYF. For the CDR3, the DNA is TGTGCCACCAGCGAGAACCCAGAGATCTCTGGAAACACCATATATTTT. Based on the CDR3 plus reference TRBV15 and TRBJ1-3, the full variable domain is DAMVIQNPRYQVTQFGKPVTLSCSQTLNHNVMYWYQQKSSQAPKLLFHYYDKDFNNEADTPDNFQSRRPNTSFCFLDIRSPGLGDTAMYLCATSENPEISGNTIYFGEGSWLTVV.

The V call is TRBV11-1, the J call TRBJ1-1; D gene uncertain. The germline CDR1 and CDR2 sequences are SGHAT and FQDESV (reference sequence). The CDR3 runs 14 residues. V was cut by 3 bases and J by 0 bases, with 8 bases left in between. The CDR3 DNA reads as TGTGCCAGCAGCTTCGGTAAATTGAACACTGAAGCTTTCTTT. Translation: CASSFGKLNTEAFF. Together with reference TRBV11-1 and TRBJ1-1, the CDR3 gives the full variable domain: EAEVAQSPRYKITEKSQAVAFWCDPISGHATLYWYRQILGQGPELLVQFQDESVVDDSQLPKDRFSAERLKGVDSTLKIQPAELGDSAMYLCASSFGKLNTEAFFGQGTRLTVV.

The rearrangement links TRBV19 to TRBJ1-4; perhaps TRBD1 as D (5 bases). Trimming removed 6 bases from V and 4 bases from J, with 15 bases in between. Germline CDR1 is LNHDA and CDR2 is SQIVND (reference sequence). CDR3 length equals 15 residues. This CDR3 reads CASRRGPGVNEKLFF. In nucleotides, the CDR3 is TGTGCCAGTAGAAGGGGACCTGGGGTTAATGAAAAACTGTTTTTT.

This chain uses TRBV9 with TRBJ2-7; 7 nucleotides match TRBD2. Germline loops: CDR1 SGDLS, CDR2 YYNGEE. Losses at the gene ends were 2 bases for V and 2 bases for J; bases not matched to a gene: 1. This CDR3 is built from 13 residues. The CDR3 sequence: CASSVGLAYEQYF. CDR3 in DNA: TGTGCCAGCAGCGTCGGACTAGCCTACGAGCAGTACTTC.

Written as DNA, the CDR3 is TGTGCCAGCAGTGACCTTTCGTGGGGCGGCTCCCTCCACTTT. This encodes CASSDLSWGGSLHF. The chain recombines TRBV6-1 with TRBJ1-6; perhaps TRBD1 as D (5 bases). V was shortened by 3 bases and J by 14 bases, with 17 bases between the two germline ends. CDR3 length: 14 amino acids. Germline V gene lookup returns CDR1 MNHNS and CDR2 SASEGT.

This clone was detected only a few times. The chain carries TRBV10-2 and TRBJ2-3, with 13 bases matching TRBD2. The CDR3 has 15 residues. Germline-derived CDR1 and CDR2 are WSHSY and SAAADI. V was clipped by 6 bases and J by 3 bases; unmatched bases: 3. Written as DNA, the CDR3 is TGCGCCAGCAGAAGGACTAGCGGGAGTACAGATACGCAGTATTTT. Amino acids: CASRRTSGSTDTQYF.